The source of this T cell receptor (beta chain) is a study of OX40 agonist ivuxolimab in advanced cancers. The overall study: Allowance was made for prior anti-PD-1, anti-PD-L1 or anti-CTLA-4 therapy, and about 37% had some. Points from the study as a whole: The study observed clonal expansion of CD4+ and CD8+ blood T cells by week 6 at 0.1 to 3.0 mg/kg.

Details on this clone: Antigen: not known.

The assay was immunoSEQ multiplex PCR, and TCRdb's table has in-frame clones only and misses some. The sample has approximately 97,000 clones; 86% are singletons. The germline V gene has CDR1 SGDLS and CDR2 YYNGEE. The CDR3 sequence is 15 residues long. Trimming took 0 bases from V and 2 from J, leaving 11 bases between them. Blood got drawn at baseline, again on cycle 4 day 1, and then on cycle 7 day 1. Sequences were derived from CD4+ or CD8+ T cells sorted from blood, sampled in a trial of the OX40 agonist ivuxolimab. The origin of this receptor is an adult with an advanced solid tumor such as melanoma, head and neck, liver or kidney cancer. This chain joins TRBV9 and TRBJ2-5, with D unclear. The CDR3 spells CASSVGVHPQETQYF. In nucleotides, the CDR3 is TGTGCCAGCAGCGTAGGGGTTCATCCTCAAGAGACCCAGTACTTC.